These 10 T cell receptor beta chains were sequenced from one sample in a study of T-cell reconstitution after alpha-beta-depleted transplantation in children. Preparation of the TCRbeta library involved a method that used unique molecular identifiers. TCRdb re-called the PCR reads with MiXCR, one entry per CDR3 protein. Altogether over 200,000 distinct CDR3 sequences are present, about a tenth being singletons, with the ten largest covering 25% to 30%. Material: PBMCs, obtained before TCRalphabeta/CD19-depleted stem cell transplant. These receptors were obtained from a child younger than two with acute myeloid leukemia, due to receive a stem cell transplant.

This clonotype was counted ten times or more. V usage is TRBV4-2 and J usage is TRBJ2-7; D not certain. CDR1 LGHNA and CDR2 YNFKEQ come from the germline V gene. This CDR3 is 14 amino acids long. Trimming cost V 4 bases and J 1 base, with 11 bases left between them. The CDR3 DNA reads TGTGCCAGCAGCCCCCTCTGGGGTTCCTACGAGCAGTACTTC. It is translated as CASSPLWGSYEQYF.

This clonotype was observed many times. This chain connects TRBV6-1 to TRBJ1-3; D is ambiguous. Trimming stripped 3 bases from V and 3 bases from J, with 12 bases between. Germline V gene sequence: CDR1 MNHNS, CDR2 SASEGT. The CDR3 length is 15 residues. The CDR3 bases are TGTGCCAGCAGTGAGCTTTGGATCGGTGGAAACACCATATATTTT. Encoded protein: CASSELWIGGNTIYF.

The sample holds many counts of this clonotype. This chain joins TRBV19 and TRBJ2-7; D may be TRBD1 (6 bases). With 4 bases removed from V and 0 bases from J, the gap between germline ends came to 7 bases. Germline CDR1 is LNHDA and CDR2 is SQIVND (reference sequence). CDR3 size: 13 residues. This CDR3 is CASSKDSSYEQYF. The CDR3 DNA reads as TGTGCCAGTAGTAAGGACAGCTCCTACGAGCAGTACTTC.

This clonotype was observed many times. This chain connects TRBV6-2 or TRBV6-3 to TRBJ2-7; D call uncertain. Germline V gene lookup returns CDR1 MNHEY and CDR2 SVGEGT. V was pared by 2 bases and J by 3 bases, with 8 bases between. The CDR3 length is 13 residues. The CDR3 DNA reads TGTGCCAGCAGTTACCGCCCGGGCTACGAGCAGTACTTC. It encodes CASSYRPGYEQYF.

Many counts were recorded for this clonotype. The CDR3 loop reads CASSDPRDTDTQYF. The CDR3 region has the DNA TGTGCCAGCAGTGACCCAAGAGACACAGATACGCAGTATTTT. The gene calls are TRBV5-4 and TRBJ2-3; D gene unclear. Trimming stripped 5 bases from V and 2 bases from J, with 12 bases between. Germline loops: CDR1 SGHNT, CDR2 YYREEE (reference sequence). This CDR3 region has 14 residues. Looking up the rest from reference TRBV5-4 and TRBJ2-3 gives the full variable domain: ETGVTQSPTHLIKTRGQQVTLRCSSQSGHNTVSWYQQALGQGPQFIFQYYREEENGRGNFPPRFSGLQFPNYSSELNVNALELDDSALYLCASSDPRDTDTQYFGPGTRLTVL.

This clonotype has ten or more counts. The chain recombines TRBV5-1 with TRBJ1-2, with 7 bases fitting TRBD1. V dropped 4 bases and J dropped 4; count of bases not matched to a gene: 7. The CDR3 is 14 amino acids. Looked up from germline, CDR1 is SGHRS and CDR2 is YFSETQ. The CDR3 DNA follows: TGCGCCAGCAGCAAGGGACAGACGACCTATGGCTACACCTTC. Translation gives CASSKGQTTYGYTF.

This clonotype was detected a few times. J is TRBJ2-7 and V is TRBV18; 10 positions agree with TRBD2. Germline V lookup: CDR1 KGHSH, CDR2 LQKENI. The CDR3 is 15 residues long. The ends lost 3 bases at V and 2 bases at J; junction bases unmatched: 4. CDR3 nucleotides: TGTGCCAGCTCACCTGGGAGCGGGAGGGCCTACGAGCAGTACTTC. Translated: CASSPGSGRAYEQYF.

With regard to this clonotype: This could be a read error, since a much larger clone is one nucleotide away. V usage is TRBV12-3 or TRBV12-4 and J usage is TRBJ1-5; D is ambiguous. The CDR3 length is 13 residues. CDR3 coding DNA: TGTGCCAGCAGTTCTTTTCGCAATCAGCCCCGGCATTTT. Its translation: CASSSFRNQPRHF.

This clonotype was counted many times. The chain combines TRBV20-1 with TRBJ1-2, with D perhaps matching TRBD1 (5 bases). Germline V gene data show CDR1 as DFQATT and CDR2 as SNEGSKA (reference sequence). The CDR3 spans 14 residues. Trimming removed 5 bases at V and 4 bases at J, with 17 bases between. The CDR3 here is CSAPGGTLSYGYTF. The DNA of the CDR3 is TGCAGTGCTCCGGGTGGGACCCTCTCCTATGGCTACACCTTC.

The gene calls are TRBV5-1 and TRBJ1-1; D might be TRBD1 (5 bases). This CDR3 has 15 residues. Per the germline V gene, CDR1 is SGHRS and CDR2 is YFSETQ. V was pared by 0 bases and J by 1 base, with 10 bases between. The CDR3 DNA sequence: TGCGCCAGCAGCTTGGGGTCCCAGGGGAACACTGAAGCTTTCTTT. Amino acid sequence: CASSLGSQGNTEAFF.